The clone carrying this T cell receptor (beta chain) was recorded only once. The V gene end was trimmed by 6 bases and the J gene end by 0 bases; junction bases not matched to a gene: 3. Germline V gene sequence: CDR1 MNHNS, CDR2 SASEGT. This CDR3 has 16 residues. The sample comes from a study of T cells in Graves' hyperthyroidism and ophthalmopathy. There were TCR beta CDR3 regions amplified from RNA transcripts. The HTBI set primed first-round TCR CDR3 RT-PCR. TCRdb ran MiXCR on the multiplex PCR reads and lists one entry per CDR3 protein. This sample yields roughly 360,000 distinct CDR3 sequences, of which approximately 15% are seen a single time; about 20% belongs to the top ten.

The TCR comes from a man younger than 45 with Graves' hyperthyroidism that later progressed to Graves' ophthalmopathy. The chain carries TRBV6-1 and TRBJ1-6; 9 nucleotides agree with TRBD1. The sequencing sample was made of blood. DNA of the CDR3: TGTGCCAGCAGAACAGGGGGCGACTCCTATAATTCACCCCTCCACTTT. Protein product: CASRTGGDSYNSPLHF.